This T cell receptor beta chain was observed in a study of T cell clonotyping in hematopoietic cell transplantation (dated by TCRdb to the early 2020s). Study-level background: In the study, over a hundred blood samples were gathered from a few dozen consecutive transplant recipients and their related donors. Patients were recruited between late 2015 and 2017 and followed until late 2020 or death.

This clone was counted only a few times. Its recognized antigen is unknown. The junction does not match germline at one end; this may be a read error. The time point label, read with the paper, signifies: 30 days after allo-HCT. Blood from recipients was drawn about 28 days before transplant and again at days 30, 100 and 180 after transplant. Nuclei Lysis Solution was used to extract genomic DNA from fresh or cryopreserved unfractionated peripheral blood mononuclear cells. General study outcomes and caveats: Recipient repertoires showed only a small fraction of overlap with donor repertoires, and over 95% appeared de novo at the given depth. Inverse Simpson Index values from donors and from recipients before transplant predicted broader TCR repertoire diversity after transplant. Recipient TCR diversity fell after transplant, with pathologically expanded clonotypes rising progressively from day 30 to day 180. Sample size was limited, and cells were not sorted, so CD4 and CD8 repertoire contributions could not be separated.

TCR beta CDR3 regions were amplified from genomic DNA with the immunoSEQ assay, a bias-controlled multiplex PCR using V- and J-specific primers. In a second PCR step, the CDR3 amplicons were tagged with a proprietary barcode plus Illumina adapter sequences. CDR3 libraries were sequenced on an Illumina MiSeq instrument. On the study's bioinformatics: Export and quality control were performed with immunoSEQ Analyzer 3.0, and downstream analyses were performed with R Bioconductor and Immunarch. Only productive rearrangements in the normalized downsampled data set were used to calculate repertoire metrics. Clonotypes larger than 5 templates in the normalized cohort were defined as pathologically expanded. The Inverse Simpson Index was used to measure repertoire diversity. CMV-specificity analyses were carried out on the non-normalized data set to capture all clonotypes. What TCRdb holds here is the immuneACCESS table cut down to in-frame rearrangements. Part of the clones is not present; checked against another copy, under half of the missing clones reflect an unresolved V gene, and the others are unexplained. That table furnishes V, J and clone size, whereas the DNA furnished D and trimming. This sample has approximately 10,000 clones in its table, and 45% to 50% of those were observed once. About 8.9% of the sample is taken by the ten largest.

CDR1 and CDR2 (SGHNT, YYREEE) derive from the germline V gene (reference sequence). CDR3 length: 14 amino acids, cysteine to phenylalanine. Only CDR3 DNA remains: 42 bases, in frame from the first base. The material sequenced was PBMCs, taken 30 days after allogeneic stem cell transplant. Here the chain combines TRBV5-4 and TRBJ2-4; possibly the D gene is TRBD1, per 5 matching bases. The TCR originated in a male patient aged 45-59 years who had an allogeneic stem cell transplant from an unrelated donor, so the T cells may come from the graft donor. Some clones in this sample may be carry-over from other donors' samples. The CDR3 region: CASNLDGAGNIQYF. The DNA is TGTGCCAGCAACTTGGATGGGGCCGGAAACATTCAGTACTTC.